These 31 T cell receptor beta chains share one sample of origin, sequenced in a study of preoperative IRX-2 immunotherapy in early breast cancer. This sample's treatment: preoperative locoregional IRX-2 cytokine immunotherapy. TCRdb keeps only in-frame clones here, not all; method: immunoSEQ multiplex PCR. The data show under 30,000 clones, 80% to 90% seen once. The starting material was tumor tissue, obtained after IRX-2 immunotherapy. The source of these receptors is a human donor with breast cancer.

For the CDR3, the DNA is TGTGCCAGCAGATCAGGCAACACCGGGGAGCTGTTTTTT. Its translation: CASRSGNTGELFF. V and J are TRBV11-2 and TRBJ2-2, with D uncertain. CDR3 length: 13 amino acids. Germline-derived CDR1 and CDR2 are SGHAT and FQNNGV. V was clipped by 6 bases and J by 2 bases, with 7 bases between them.

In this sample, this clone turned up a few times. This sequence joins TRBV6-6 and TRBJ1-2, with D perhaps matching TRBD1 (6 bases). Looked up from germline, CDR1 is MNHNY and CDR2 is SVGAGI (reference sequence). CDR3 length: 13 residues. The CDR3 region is CGTTGGDFYGYTF. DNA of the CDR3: TGTGGGACGACAGGTGGCGATTTCTATGGCTACACCTTC.

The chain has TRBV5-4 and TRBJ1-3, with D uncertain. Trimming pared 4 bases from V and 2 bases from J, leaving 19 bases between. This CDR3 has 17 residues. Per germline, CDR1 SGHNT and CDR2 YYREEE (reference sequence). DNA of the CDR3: TGTGCCAGCAGCCCATGGGGAGGGATTGACCCTGGAAACACCATATATTTT. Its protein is CASSPWGGIDPGNTIYF.

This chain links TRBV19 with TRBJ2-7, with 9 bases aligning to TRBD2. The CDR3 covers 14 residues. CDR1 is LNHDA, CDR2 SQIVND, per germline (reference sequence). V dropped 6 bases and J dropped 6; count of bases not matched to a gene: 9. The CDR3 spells CASSTIAGVREQYF. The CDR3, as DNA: TGTGCCAGTAGCACAATAGCGGGAGTGCGCGAGCAGTACTTC.

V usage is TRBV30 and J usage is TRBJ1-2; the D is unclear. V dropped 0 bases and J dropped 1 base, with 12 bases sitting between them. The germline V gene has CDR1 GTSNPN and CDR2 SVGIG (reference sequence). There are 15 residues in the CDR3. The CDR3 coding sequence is TGTGCCTGGAGTGTACTAAACGGCGGTAACTATGGCTACACCTTC. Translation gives CAWSVLNGGNYGYTF.

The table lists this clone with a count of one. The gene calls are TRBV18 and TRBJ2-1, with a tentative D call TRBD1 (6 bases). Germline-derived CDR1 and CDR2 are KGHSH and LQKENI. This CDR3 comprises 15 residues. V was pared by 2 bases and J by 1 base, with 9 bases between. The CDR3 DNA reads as TGTGCCAGCTCACCAGACAGGCAGTCCTACAATGAGCAGTTCTTC. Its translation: CASSPDRQSYNEQFF.

CDR3 bases: TGCGCCAGCCGATCCGATTATAGCGGGGCGGCAGATACGCAGTATTTT. Encoded protein: CASRSDYSGAADTQYF. This rearrangement joins TRBV5-1 to TRBJ2-3, with 8 bases fitting TRBD2. The germline V gene encodes CDR1 SGHRS and CDR2 YFSETQ. The junction had 14 bases not matched to a gene; V was cut back by 7 bases and J by 4 bases. There are 16 residues in the CDR3.

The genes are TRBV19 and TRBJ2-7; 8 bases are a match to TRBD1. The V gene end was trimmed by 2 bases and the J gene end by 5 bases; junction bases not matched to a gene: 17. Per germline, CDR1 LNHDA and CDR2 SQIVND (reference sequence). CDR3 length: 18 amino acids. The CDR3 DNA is TGTGCCAGTAGTATATCCTGGCGGGCGACAGGGGCTCGGAACGAGCAGTACTTC. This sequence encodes CASSISWRATGARNEQYF.

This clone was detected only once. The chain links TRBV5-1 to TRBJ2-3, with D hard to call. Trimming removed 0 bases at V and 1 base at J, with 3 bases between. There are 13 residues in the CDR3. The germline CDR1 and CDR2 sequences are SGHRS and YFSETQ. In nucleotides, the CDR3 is TGCGCCAGCAGCTTGGGGGGCACAGATACGCAGTATTTT. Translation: CASSLGGTDTQYF.

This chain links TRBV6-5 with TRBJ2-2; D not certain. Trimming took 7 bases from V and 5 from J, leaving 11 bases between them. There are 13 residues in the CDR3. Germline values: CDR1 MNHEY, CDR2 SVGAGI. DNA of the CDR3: TGTGCCAGCAAGCCCGGGTTAACCGGGGAGCTGTTTTTT. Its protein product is CASKPGLTGELFF.

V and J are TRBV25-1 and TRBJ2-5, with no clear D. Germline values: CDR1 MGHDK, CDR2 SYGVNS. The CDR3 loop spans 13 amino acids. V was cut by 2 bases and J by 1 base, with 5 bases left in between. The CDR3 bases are TGTGCCAGCAGTGAAGGCAGCCAAGAGACCCAGTACTTC. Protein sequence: CASSEGSQETQYF.

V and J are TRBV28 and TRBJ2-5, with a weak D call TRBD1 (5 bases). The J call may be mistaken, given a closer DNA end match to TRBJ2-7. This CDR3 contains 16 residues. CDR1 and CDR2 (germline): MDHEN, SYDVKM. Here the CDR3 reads CASRGGALLSSYEQYF. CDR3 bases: TGTGCCAGCAGGGGTGGGGCCTTACTTAGCTCCTACGAGCAGTACTTC.

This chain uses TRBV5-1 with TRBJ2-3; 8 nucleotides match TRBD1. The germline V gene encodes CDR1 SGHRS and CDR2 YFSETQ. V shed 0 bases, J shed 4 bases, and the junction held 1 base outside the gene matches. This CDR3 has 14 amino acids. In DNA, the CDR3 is TGCGCCAGCAGCTTGGTACAGGGGGCAGATACGCAGTATTTT. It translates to CASSLVQGADTQYF.

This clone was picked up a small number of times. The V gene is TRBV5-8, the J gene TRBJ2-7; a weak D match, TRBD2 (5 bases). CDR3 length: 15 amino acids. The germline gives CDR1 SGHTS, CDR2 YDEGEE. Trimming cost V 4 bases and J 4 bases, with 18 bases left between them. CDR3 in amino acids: CASSVSWEREYEQYF. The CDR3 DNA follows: TGTGCCAGCAGCGTGTCGTGGGAGAGGGAGTACGAGCAGTACTTC.

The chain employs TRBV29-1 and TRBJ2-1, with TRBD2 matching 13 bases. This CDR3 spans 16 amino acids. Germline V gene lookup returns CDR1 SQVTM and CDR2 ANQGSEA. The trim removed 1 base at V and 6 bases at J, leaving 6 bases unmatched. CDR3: CSVEGGTSGKVNEQFF. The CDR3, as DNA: TGCAGCGTTGAAGGCGGGACTAGCGGGAAAGTCAATGAGCAGTTCTTC.

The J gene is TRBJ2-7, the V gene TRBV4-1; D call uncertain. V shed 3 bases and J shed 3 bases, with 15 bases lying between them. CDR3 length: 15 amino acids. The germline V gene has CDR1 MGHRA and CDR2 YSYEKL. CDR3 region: CASSQVDQPFYEQYF. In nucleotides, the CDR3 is TGCGCCAGCAGCCAGGTGGACCAACCCTTCTACGAGCAGTACTTC.

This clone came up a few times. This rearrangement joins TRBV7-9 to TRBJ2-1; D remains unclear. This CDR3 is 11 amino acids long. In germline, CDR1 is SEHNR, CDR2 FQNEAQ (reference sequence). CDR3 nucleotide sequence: TGTGCTACGGAGACTGGCAATGAGCAGTTCTTC. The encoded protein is CATETGNEQFF.

Written as DNA, the CDR3 is TGTGCCAGCAGCGTTCAGGACCTCAACTCTGGAAACACCATATATTTT. It encodes CASSVQDLNSGNTIYF. V usage is TRBV9 and J usage is TRBJ1-3, with D uncertain. The CDR3 is made up of 16 amino acids. Germline V gene data show CDR1 as SGDLS and CDR2 as YYNGEE. The V and J ends lost 2 bases and 0 bases respectively, with 12 bases between them. The whole variable domain, remainder taken from reference TRBV9 and TRBJ1-3, is DSGVTQTPKHLITATGQRVTLRCSPRSGDLSVYWYQQSLDQGLQFLIQYYNGEERAKGNILERFSAQQFPDLHSELNLSSLELGDSALYFCASSVQDLNSGNTIYFGEGSWLTVV.

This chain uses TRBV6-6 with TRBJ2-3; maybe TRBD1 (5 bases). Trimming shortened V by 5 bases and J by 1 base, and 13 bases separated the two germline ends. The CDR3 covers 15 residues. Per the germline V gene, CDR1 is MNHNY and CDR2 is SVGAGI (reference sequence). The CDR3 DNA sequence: TGTGCCAGCAGTCCTCCCGTCAGGGGCACAGATACGCAGTATTTT. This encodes CASSPPVRGTDTQYF.

CDR3: CASSAGTGTYGYTF. DNA of the CDR3: TGTGCCAGCAGCGCTGGGACAGGCACGTATGGCTACACCTTC. This chain links TRBV6-1 with TRBJ1-2; 8 nucleotides match TRBD1. Germline CDR1 is MNHNS and CDR2 is SASEGT. With 6 bases clipped from V and 5 bases from J, the junction kept 8 bases outside the gene matches. The CDR3 has 14 amino acids.

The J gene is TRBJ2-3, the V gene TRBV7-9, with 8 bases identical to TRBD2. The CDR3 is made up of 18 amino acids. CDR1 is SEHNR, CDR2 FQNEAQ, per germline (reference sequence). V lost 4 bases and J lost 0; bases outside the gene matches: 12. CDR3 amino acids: CASSSYGGREASTDTQYF. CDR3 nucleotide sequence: TGTGCCAGCAGCTCGTATGGTGGGCGGGAGGCAAGCACAGATACGCAGTATTTT.

Written as DNA, the CDR3 is TGTGCCACCGGGGGCAGGGCCACCGGGGAGCTGTTTTTT. It codes for CATGGRATGELFF. The chain links TRBV6-5 to TRBJ2-2, with D possibly called TRBD1 or TRBD2 (6 bases each). Per the germline V gene, CDR1 is MNHEY and CDR2 is SVGAGI. This CDR3 region has 13 residues. Trimming took 10 bases from V and 4 from J, leaving 13 bases between them.

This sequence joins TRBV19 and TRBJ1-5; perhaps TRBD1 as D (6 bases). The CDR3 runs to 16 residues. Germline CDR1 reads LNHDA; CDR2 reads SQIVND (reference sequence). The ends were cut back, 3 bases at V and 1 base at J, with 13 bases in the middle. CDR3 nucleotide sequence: TGTGCCAGTAGTATTTTACAGGGCTTCAGCAATCAGCCCCAGCATTTT. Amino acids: CASSILQGFSNQPQHF.

In DNA form, the CDR3 reads TGTGCCAGCAGCCCGGACACCCTCAATGAGCAGTTCTTC. This gives the protein CASSPDTLNEQFF. The chain uses TRBV5-4 and TRBJ2-1, with D perhaps TRBD1 (5 bases). Germline CDR1 is SGHNT and CDR2 is YYREEE (reference sequence). The CDR3 contains 13 residues. Trimming pared 4 bases from V and 6 bases from J, leaving 11 bases between.

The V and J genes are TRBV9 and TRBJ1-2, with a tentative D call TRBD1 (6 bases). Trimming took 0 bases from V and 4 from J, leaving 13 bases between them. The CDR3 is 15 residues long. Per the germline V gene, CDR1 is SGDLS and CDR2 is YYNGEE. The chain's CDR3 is CASSVGIGGFYGYTF. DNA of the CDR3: TGTGCCAGCAGCGTAGGAATAGGGGGGTTCTATGGCTACACCTTC.

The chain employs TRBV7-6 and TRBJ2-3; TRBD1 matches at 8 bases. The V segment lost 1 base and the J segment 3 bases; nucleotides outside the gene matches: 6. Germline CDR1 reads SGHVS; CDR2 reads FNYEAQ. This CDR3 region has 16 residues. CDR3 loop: CASSLGQGSWTDTQYF. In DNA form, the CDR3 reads TGTGCCAGCAGCTTAGGACAGGGGTCTTGGACAGATACGCAGTATTTT. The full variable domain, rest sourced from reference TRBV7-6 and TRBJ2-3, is GAGVSQSPRYKVTKRGQDVALRCDPISGHVSLYWYRQALGQGPEFLTYFNYEAQQDKSGLPNDRFSAERPEGSISTLTIQRTEQRDSAMYRCASSLGQGSWTDTQYFGPGTRLTVL.

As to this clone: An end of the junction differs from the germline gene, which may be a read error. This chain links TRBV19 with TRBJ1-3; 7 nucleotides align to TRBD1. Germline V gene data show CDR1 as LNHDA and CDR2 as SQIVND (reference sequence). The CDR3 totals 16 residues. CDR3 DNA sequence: TGTGCCAGCAGTACCCTTGTGGGGACAGCTGGAAACACCATATATTTT. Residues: CASSTLVGTAGNTIYF.

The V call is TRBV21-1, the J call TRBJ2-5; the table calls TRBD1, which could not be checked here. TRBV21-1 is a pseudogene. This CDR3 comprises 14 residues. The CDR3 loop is CASSPGTPQETQYF. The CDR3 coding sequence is TGTGCCAGCAGCCCTGGGACACCTCAAGAGACCCAGTACTTC.

The CDR3 spells CASSLGIAGQGDGYTF. CDR3 in DNA: TGTGCCAGCAGTTTAGGTATAGCGGGACAGGGTGATGGCTACACCTTC. The chain has TRBV28 and TRBJ1-2; 9 nucleotides line up with TRBD1. The length of the CDR3 is 16 residues. The V gene's germline CDR1 is MDHEN and CDR2 SYDVKM. Trimming took 2 bases from V and 6 from J; bases not matched to a gene: 10.

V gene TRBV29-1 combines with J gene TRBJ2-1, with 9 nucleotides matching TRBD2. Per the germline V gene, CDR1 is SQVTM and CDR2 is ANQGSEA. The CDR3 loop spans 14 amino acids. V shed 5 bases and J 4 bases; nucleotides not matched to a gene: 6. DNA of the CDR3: TGCAGCGTTCAATCCAGCGGGAGGTACAATGAGCAGTTCTTC. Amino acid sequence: CSVQSSGRYNEQFF.

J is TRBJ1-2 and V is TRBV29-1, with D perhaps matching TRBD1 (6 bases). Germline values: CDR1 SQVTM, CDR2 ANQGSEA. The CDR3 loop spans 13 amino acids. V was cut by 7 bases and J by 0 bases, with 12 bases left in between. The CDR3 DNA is TGCAGCGCGTTACAGGGTACTAACTATGGCTACACCTTC. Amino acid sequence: CSALQGTNYGYTF.